This T cell receptor (beta chain) originates from a study of cytomegalovirus exposure and HLA in healthy donors. With 60 Vbeta and 13 Jbeta primers, the PCR was carried out. TCRdb's copy holds only in-frame clones and misses some; the assay was immunoSEQ multiplex PCR. Of around 180,000 clones in the sample, 60% to 80% were seen once. The sample holds a few counts of this clone. The source material was PBMCs. The TCR sequence derives from a woman in her forties or fifties in good health and CMV-seropositive.

CDR3 coding DNA: TGTGCCAGCAGCTTGTTCGGGGAGACGGCCTCTGGAAACACCATATATTTT. Protein sequence: CASSLFGETASGNTIYF. The V and J genes are TRBV5-6 and TRBJ1-3; the D is unclear. CDR1 is SGHDT, CDR2 YYEEEE, per germline. The CDR3 has 17 amino acids. Deletions cut 1 base from V and 0 bases from J, with 14 bases between.